Below, one TCR beta chain is given with its context. The sample belongs to a study of OX40 agonist ivuxolimab in advanced cancers. Per the germline V gene, CDR1 is SGHTA and CDR2 is FQGTGA. V gave up 5 bases and J gave up 2 bases, with 23 bases separating them. This CDR3 comprises 18 residues. Sequenced by immunoSEQ multiplex PCR; TCRdb stores in-frame clones only, minus some. Of about 110,000 clones in the sample, around 90% were seen once. The clonotype comes from an adult with an advanced solid tumor such as melanoma, head and neck, liver or kidney cancer. This sequence joins TRBV7-3 and TRBJ2-3, with D uncertain. The material sequenced was CD4+ or CD8+ T cells sorted from blood, taken in a trial of the OX40 agonist ivuxolimab. The chain's CDR3 is CASSTSGRAIIYTDTQYF. For the CDR3, the DNA is TGTGCCAGCAGCACTTCAGGCCGCGCCATAATCTACACAGATACGCAGTATTTT.